This T cell receptor (beta chain) was sequenced during a study of cytomegalovirus exposure and HLA in healthy donors. CDR1 and CDR2 (germline): SGDLS, YYNGEE. The CDR3 sequence is 16 residues long. V was pared by 4 bases and J by 2 bases, with 4 bases of the junction left unmatched. Data came from immunoSEQ multiplex PCR; TCRdb stores just in-frame clones and leaves some out. The repertoire consists of 120,000 to 150,000 clones, with roughly 86% occurring once and the leading ten covering 8.5% to 9.5%. The chain links TRBV9 to TRBJ2-7; 15 positions match TRBD2. Specimen: PBMCs. The TCR originated in a man between 18 and 35 years old in good health and CMV-seropositive. The CDR3 coding sequence is TGTGCCAGCAGCTTGGGACTAGCGGGAGGTGCCTACGAGCAGTACTTC. It encodes CASSLGLAGGAYEQYF.